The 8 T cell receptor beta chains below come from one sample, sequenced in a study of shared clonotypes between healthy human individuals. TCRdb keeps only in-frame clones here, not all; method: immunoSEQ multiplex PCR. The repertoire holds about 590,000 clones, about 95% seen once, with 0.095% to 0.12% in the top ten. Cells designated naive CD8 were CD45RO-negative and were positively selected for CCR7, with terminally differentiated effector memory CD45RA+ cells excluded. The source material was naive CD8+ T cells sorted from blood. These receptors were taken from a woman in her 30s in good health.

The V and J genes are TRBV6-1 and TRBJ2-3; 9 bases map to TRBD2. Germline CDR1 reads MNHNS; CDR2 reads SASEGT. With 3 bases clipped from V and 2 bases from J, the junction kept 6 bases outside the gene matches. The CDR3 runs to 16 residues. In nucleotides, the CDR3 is TGTGCCAGCAGTGATCCCGAGCGGGAGGTCACAGATACGCAGTATTTT. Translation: CASSDPEREVTDTQYF.

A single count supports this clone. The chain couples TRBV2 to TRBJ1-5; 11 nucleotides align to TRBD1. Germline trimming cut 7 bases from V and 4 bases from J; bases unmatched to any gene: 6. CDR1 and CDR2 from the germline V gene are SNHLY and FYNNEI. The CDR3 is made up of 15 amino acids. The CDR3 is CASTAGTGGNQPQHF. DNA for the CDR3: TGTGCCAGCACTGCCGGGACAGGGGGGAATCAGCCCCAGCATTTT.

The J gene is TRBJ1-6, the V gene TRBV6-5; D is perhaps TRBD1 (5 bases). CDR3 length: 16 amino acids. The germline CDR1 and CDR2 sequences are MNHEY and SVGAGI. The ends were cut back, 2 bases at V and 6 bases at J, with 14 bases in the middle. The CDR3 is CASSYVPGQANSPLHF. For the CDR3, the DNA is TGTGCCAGCAGTTACGTTCCAGGGCAAGCTAATTCACCCCTCCACTTT.

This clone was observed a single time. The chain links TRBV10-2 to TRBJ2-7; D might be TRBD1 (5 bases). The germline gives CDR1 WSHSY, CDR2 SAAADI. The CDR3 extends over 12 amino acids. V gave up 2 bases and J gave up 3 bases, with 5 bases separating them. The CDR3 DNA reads TGCGCCAGCAGTGAGACAGGCTACGAGCAGTACTTC. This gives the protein CASSETGYEQYF.

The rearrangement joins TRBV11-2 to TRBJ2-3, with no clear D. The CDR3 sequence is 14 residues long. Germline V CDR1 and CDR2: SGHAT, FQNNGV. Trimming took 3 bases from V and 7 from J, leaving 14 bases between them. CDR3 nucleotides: TGTGCCAGCAGCTTCGGTGGCCTTGGGAATACGCAGTATTTT. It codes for CASSFGGLGNTQYF.

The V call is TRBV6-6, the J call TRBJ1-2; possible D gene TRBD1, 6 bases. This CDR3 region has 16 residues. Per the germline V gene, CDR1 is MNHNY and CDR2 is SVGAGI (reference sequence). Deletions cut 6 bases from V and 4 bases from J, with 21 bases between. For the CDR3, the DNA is TGTGCCAGCAGGTTTTTTGAATGGGGGCCCAGCTATGGCTACACCTTC. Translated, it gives CASRFFEWGPSYGYTF.

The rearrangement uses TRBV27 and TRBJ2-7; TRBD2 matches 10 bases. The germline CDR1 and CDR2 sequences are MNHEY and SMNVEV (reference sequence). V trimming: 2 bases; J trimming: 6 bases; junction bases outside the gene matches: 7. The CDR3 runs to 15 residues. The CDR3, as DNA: TGTGCCAGCAGTTTAGGAGCTAGCGGGAGTTCCGAGCAGTACTTC. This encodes CASSLGASGSSEQYF.

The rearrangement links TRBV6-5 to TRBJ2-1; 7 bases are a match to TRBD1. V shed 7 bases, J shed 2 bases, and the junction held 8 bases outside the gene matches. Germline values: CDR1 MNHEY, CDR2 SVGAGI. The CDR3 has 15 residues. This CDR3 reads CASNVRQGPYNEQFF. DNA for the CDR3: TGTGCCAGCAACGTGCGACAGGGTCCCTACAATGAGCAGTTCTTC.